What follows describes a single TCR beta chain. Methods used by the authors: The authors estimated nucleated cell counts from reference gene primer amplification. Here immunoSEQ multiplex PCR was the method, and the copy in TCRdb shows in-frame clones only, minus some. V, J and clone size were drawn from that table, and D and trimming were deduced from the DNA. The sample shows 190,000 or so clones, roughly four fifths of them seen only once. The data originate from a study of blood T cell repertoires in COVID-19. Study summary: In each case, the material was cDNA or gDNA derived from T cells, B-cell-depleted T cells, or PBMCs.

The CDR3 is made up of 11 amino acids. Trimming at V came to 10 bases and at J to 6 bases, leaving 4 bases not matched to a gene. This sequence originates from a man aged 40-50 years who had recovered from COVID-19. Specimen: PBMCs or T cells enriched from blood (not recorded which). V gene TRBV12-3 or TRBV12-4 combines with J gene TRBJ1-2; 8 nucleotides align to TRBD1. Here the CDR3 reads CAMTGANGYTF. For the CDR3, the DNA is TGTGCCATGACAGGGGCAAATGGCTACACCTTC.